Each of the 2 T cell receptor beta chains below was sequenced from the same sample in a study of shared clonotypes between healthy human individuals. Assay used: immunoSEQ multiplex PCR; TCRdb lists only in-frame clones, some missing. The sample comprises roughly 1,100,000 clones, 65% to 80% of which are singletons, and 1.4% rests with the top ten. Sequenced sample: memory CD4+ T cells sorted from blood. Subset defined: CD45RA-negative fraction. The receptor source for this set is a man younger than 30 in good health.

This clone was seen at least ten times. The rearrangement links TRBV9 to TRBJ2-5, with 9 bases matching TRBD1. The V gene end was trimmed by 3 bases and the J gene end by 3 bases; junction bases not matched to a gene: 6. Germline V gene data show CDR1 as SGDLS and CDR2 as YYNGEE. The length of the CDR3 is 15 residues. The CDR3 bases are TGTGCCAGCAGCGCGACAGGGGGTGCTAAAGAGACCCAGTACTTC. It yields the protein CASSATGGAKETQYF.

The rearrangement joins TRBV6-5 to TRBJ2-7; D ambiguous. From germline, CDR1 is MNHEY and CDR2 SVGAGI. The length of the CDR3 is 15 residues. Trimming took off 0 bases at V and 3 bases at J, with 12 bases between the two ends. The CDR3 region has the DNA TGTGCCAGCAGTTACTCGTGGCTGTCGGGCTACGAGCAGTACTTC. Its translation is CASSYSWLSGYEQYF.